This TCR beta chain was recovered during a study of T cell responses to AZD1222 COVID-19 vaccine. Study-level background: Pooling covered second doses at about 4 or about 12 weeks.

Sequencing was performed with immunoSEQ multiplex PCR; in TCRdb, only in-frame clones are kept and a portion is missing. The sample yields some 120,000 clones, about 89% seen once. This CDR3 is built from 14 residues. V lost 4 bases and J 4 bases, leaving 11 bases between the germline ends. In germline, CDR1 is SGHNT, CDR2 YYREEE (reference sequence). General study findings and limits: AZD1222 recipients seropositive at baseline numbered only six. Spike-specific TCR breadth and depth were elevated following two AZD1222 doses.

Notes on this clone: Its target is not known.

This clonotype was obtained from an adult in good health. The sample here was peripheral blood, taken on day 0 of AZD1222 vaccination. J is TRBJ1-4 and V is TRBV5-4; a possible D gene is TRBD1 (5 bases). The CDR3 sequence: CASSNWDGNEKLFF. The CDR3 coding sequence is TGTGCCAGCAGCAACTGGGACGGTAATGAAAAACTGTTTTTT.